This is a list of T cell receptor beta chains from one sample in a study of T-cell reconstitution after alpha-beta-depleted transplantation in children. In TCRdb, the PCR reads were re-called with MiXCR into one record per CDR3 protein. Of 200,000 or so distinct CDR3 sequences listed, roughly 6.3% are singletons. This material consisted of PBMCs, taken before TCRalphabeta/CD19-depleted stem cell transplant. The receptors here all came from a girl under three years old with combined immunodeficiency, due to receive a stem cell transplant. Each CDR3 is given with its conserved first and last residue. The order of the fields is clone size, D gene, J gene, V gene, CDR3 DNA, CDR3 protein. The D gene is left open where the match is weak. Clone size appears in some rows only: once, few, many, or a class for an expanded clone.

. | . | TRBJ1-5 | TRBV2 | TGTGCCAGCAGTGAAATTCGAAATCAGCCCCAGCATTTT | CASSEIRNQPQHF
. | . | TRBJ2-1 | TRBV6-5 | TGTGCCAGCAGAAAGGAGGAACTTGGTGAGCAGTTCTTC | CASRKEELGEQFF
many | . | TRBJ2-5 | TRBV9 | TGTGCCAGCAGCAGCGCAGAGACCCAGTACTTC | CASSSAETQYF
many | TRBD1 | TRBJ1-2 | TRBV12-3/TRBV12-4 | TGTGCCAGCAACACACCGGGACAGTTCTATGGCTACACCTTC | CASNTPGQFYGYTF
many | . | TRBJ1-1 | TRBV20-1 | TGCAGTGCTAGAGATTGGGCCATGAACACTGAAGCTTTCTTT | CSARDWAMNTEAFF
few | . | TRBJ1-2 | TRBV20-1 | TGCAGTGCTAGAGGCCGACAAAATAACGGCTACACCTTC | CSARGRQNNGYTF
few | . | TRBJ1-2 | TRBV4-1 | TGCGCCAGCAGCCATACCGCGTGGGCTTTAAGGCGGGGGAACTATGGCTACACCTTC | CASSHTAWALRRGNYGYTF
many | . | TRBJ2-5 | TRBV20-1 | TGCAGTGCTAGAGGGCCCGTCAGGGCTGAGACCCAGTACTTC | CSARGPVRAETQYF
many | TRBD2 | TRBJ2-1 | TRBV3-1 | TGTGCCAGCAGCCGGGGACTAGCGGGGACCTACAATGAGCAGTTCTTC | CASSRGLAGTYNEQFF
many | . | TRBJ2-7 | TRBV27 | TGTGCCAGCAGTGCCATATCTACTGTCGAGCAGTACTTC | CASSAISTVEQYF
many | . | TRBJ1-4 | TRBV28 | TGTGCCAGTAAGGGTCAGGGCGCAACTAATGAAAAACTGTTTTTT | CASKGQGATNEKLFF
many | . | TRBJ1-1 | TRBV12-3/TRBV12-4 | TGTGCCAGCAACCTCGGGACAACGAACACTGAAGCTTTCTTT | CASNLGTTNTEAFF
many | . | TRBJ2-7 | TRBV7-2 | TGTGCCAGCAGCTTCCTGACTAATTCCTACGAGCAGTACTTC | CASSFLTNSYEQYF
many | . | TRBJ2-7 | TRBV3-1 | TGTGCCAGCAGCCGCCTTATCAGGGACGACGAGCAGTACTTC | CASSRLIRDDEQYF
many | . | TRBJ1-3 | TRBV7-2 | TGTGCCAGCAGCTTAGAGCGGAACTCTGGAAACACCATATATTTT | CASSLERNSGNTIYF
. | . | TRBJ1-6 | TRBV20-1 | TGCAGTGCTAGTCGTCAGGGATGTTCACCCCTCCACTTT | CSASRQGCSPLHF
many | . | TRBJ1-1 | TRBV11-1 | TGTGCCAGCAGCGCCACTGTACTAGGGGGGAGGATGAACACTGAAGCTTTCTTT | CASSATVLGGRMNTEAFF
many | . | TRBJ1-2 | TRBV28 | TGTGCCAGCGCCGGCCCTAGGGGGGCCCCTAGGATTAACTATGGCTACACCTTC | CASAGPRGAPRINYGYTF